The present T cell receptor (beta chain) was sequenced within a study of blood T cell repertoires in COVID-19 (dated by TCRdb to the early 2020s). The study in broad terms: Collaborator samples came from the United States, Italy and Spain and covered acute and convalescent phases of COVID-19. The prospective study material was composed of cDNA or gDNA derived from T cells, B-cell-depleted T cells, or PBMCs. Deeply sampled blood TCRbeta repertoires from subjects exposed to, actively infected with, or recovered from COVID-19 were included in the dataset. The repertoires were released in a freely available public database meant as a resource for research on the immune response to SARS-CoV-2. The samples were drawn from the first 160 participants of the ongoing ImmuneRACE study and from about 1,200 subjects provided by 6 global collaborators. Sample metadata almost always included a de-identified subject ID, COVID-19 status, age in years and sex. HLA class I and class II types, where available, came from metadata supplied by the sample provider rather than from assay-based typing.

From its cysteine to its phenylalanine, the CDR3 spans 11 amino acids. CDR3 DNA only is kept here, 33 bases in frame from base 1. CDR1 and CDR2 are drawn from the germline V gene (reference sequence): DFQATT, SNEGSKA. Trimming takes 4 bases off V and 12 bases off J; junction bases not matched to a gene: 6. Summary of the overall study and its limitations: How much clinical and demographic metadata was included differed by source and by participant, and the metadata was provided uncurated.

Of note for this clone: What this receptor recognizes is not known. Base quality data are lacking; no much larger clone is found one base away.

Collaborating institutions collected whole blood in K2EDTA tubes following their own protocols. For TCRbeta analysis, collaborator samples were shipped as frozen whole blood, as isolated PBMCs, or as DNA extracted from either sample type. The immunoSEQ Assay, a bias-controlled multiplex PCR, was used to amplify TCRbeta CDR3 regions from genomic DNA. As for the authors' bioinformatics: The number of nucleated cells in each sample was estimated by amplification of reference gene primers within the assay. To quantify the absolute abundance of each unique TCRbeta CDR3 rearrangement, sequence reads were collapsed and filtered. For each sample, productive Simpson clonality was calculated by taking the square root of Simpson's diversity index across productive rearrangements. As stored in TCRdb, this immuneACCESS dataset retains in-frame rearrangements with V and J assigned. A fraction of the clones does not appear; measured against another copy, unresolved V genes explain less than half of the discrepancy, and the remainder lacks a known reason. Clonal size and the V and J genes are those of that table, whereas D and trimming came from the DNA. In all, the sample holds 210,000 or so clones, and about 88% of those were seen once. The ten largest clones represent under 2% of the sample.

The clonotype originates from a man aged 35 to 55 with active or convalescent COVID-19. The chain links TRBV20-1 with TRBJ2-3; 8 central nucleotides agree with TRBD2. What was sequenced was peripheral blood. The CDR3 here reads CSATTAGGQYF. The DNA is TGCAGTGCTACAACGGCGGGGGGCCAGTATTTT.